This T cell receptor beta chain was recorded in a study of blood T cells in healthy people across ages (dated by TCRdb to the mid-2010s). Some background on the complete study: In model experiments, template switching captured about one uniquely barcoded TCR beta cDNA molecule for every two T cells. The study measured age-related changes in TCR beta repertoire diversity using deep sequencing normalized with unique cDNA molecular identifiers. The donors were divided into four age groups: young (average around 16 years), middle-aged (about 41), aged (approximately 62) and long-lived (about 84). The study analyzed two additional independent replicas of 1 million unique cDNA reads from the same blood draw for two donors, one aged 18 to 30 and one aged 80 or older. To avoid experimental bias, donors of different ages were distributed randomly across sequencing lanes.

Here is what the overall study found, with its caveats: The CMV infection status of donors was not known, potentially confounding age-related changes in expanded clonotypes. Estimates of total diversity based on one million sequenced T cells were considered lower bounds and underestimates. There was a strong correlation between observed TCR beta diversity and the percentage of naive T cells measured by flow cytometry. Compared with the aged group, the long-lived group had more naive CD4+ T cells, fewer expanded clones and increased TCR diversity, a pattern suggesting age selection. Observed TCR beta diversity per million T cells fell roughly linearly with age, and a significant reduction was already apparent by age around 39. Bulk unsorted PBMC profiling prevented conclusive comparison of naive and antigen-experienced compartments.

CDR1 and CDR2 are drawn from the germline V gene (reference sequence): SGHNT, YYREEE. After removal of 4 bases from V and 4 bases from J, the junction retains 14 bases not matched to a gene. The CDR3 runs 17 amino acids, cysteine and phenylalanine included. Just CDR3 DNA is preserved here, 51 bases in frame from base 1. To note about this clonotype: The target of this receptor is not known. There are no base qualities to consult, and no much larger clone falls within one base.

The donors were roughly 40 Caucasian individuals from Russia, aged roughly 6 to 100 years, who were systemically healthy. Around 10 milliliters of peripheral blood were collected from each donor into EDTA-treated Vacutainer tubes. PBMCs were isolated by Ficoll-Paque density-gradient centrifugation, with at least 6 million obtained per sample. Total RNA was extracted from PBMCs with Trizol reagent, with at least 5.5 micrograms obtained per sample. Naive CD45RAhigh/CD27high T cell percentages were measured by flow cytometry on a PBMC aliquot from every donor. Receptor libraries were prepared by 5' RACE. The instrument was an Illumina HiSeq 2500. The second PCR ran for roughly 7 to 12 cycles and used a J-beta primer mix along with a sample-barcoded 5' primer. A unique molecular identifier was introduced onto each TCR beta cDNA molecule by a template-switch 5' adaptor carrying 12 random nucleotides. At least 2.5 million CDR3-containing paired-end reads were obtained from each sample. The Mint cDNA synthesis kit, primed by a TRBC-specific oligonucleotide, was used to synthesize first-strand cDNA from all RNA. All cDNA was treated with uracil-DNA glycosylase and then went through a first 18-cycle PCR with the universal primers M1SS and BC2_uni_R. From the authors' description of their analysis: Each sample was normalized by randomly selecting 1 million high-quality reads, each carrying a distinct molecular identifier. Instead of being binned into consensus sequences, reads that shared molecular identifiers were thrown out. MiTCR, with a Q25 quality threshold and the strictest error-elimination algorithm, was used for CDR3 identification, clonotype clustering and error correction. A nonparametric unseen species model using Euler transformation provided a lower-bound estimate of total TCR beta diversity. TCRdb trimmed the raw reads at Q25, called clones with MiXCR and kept productive beta chains. Rows are unified per CDR3 protein, each entry keeping the most common DNA and genes. TCRdb's processing, not the study's, gives the V and J calls here. The sample has 1.5 million to 1.8 million distinct CDR3 sequences on record, approximately 43% of them singletons. The ten biggest clones cover under 5% of the sample.

The sequenced material came from blood. The TCR comes from a woman aged 18-30 years in good health. This sequence uses TRBV5-4 and TRBJ2-5; TRBD2 fits 9 bases in the junction. The DNA reads as follows: TGTGCCAGCAGCCCACTCCCCGGGCGGGGGGGCTTAGAGACCCAGTACTTC. This encodes CASSPLPGRGGLETQYF.